The rows below give T cell receptor beta chains drawn from one sample of a study of T cells after yellow fever vaccination. TCRdb independently ran MiXCR on the 5' RACE reads; one entry per CDR3 protein. The data hold a few hundred thousand distinct CDR3 sequences, with over 3.5% observed a single time. The sample was PBMCs, taken 5 days after the yellow fever booster vaccination. The receptors originated from a man younger than 30 who received the YFV17D yellow fever vaccine. The conserved cysteine and the conserved F or W are not part of the CDR3 here. The order of the fields is CDR3 protein, V gene, CDR3 length, J gene.

CDR3 protein: ASTLGQGWETQY; V gene: TRBV6-1; CDR3 length: 12; J gene: TRBJ2-5
CDR3 protein: ASKLGRFDTQY; V gene: TRBV12-3/TRBV12-4; CDR3 length: 11; J gene: TRBJ2-3
CDR3 protein: SVALQVKAEAF; V gene: TRBV29-1; CDR3 length: 11; J gene: TRBJ1-1
CDR3 protein: ASSQDRRDGGAEKLF; V gene: TRBV4-3; CDR3 length: 15; J gene: TRBJ1-4
CDR3 protein: ASSSNTGVNQPQH; V gene: TRBV7-2; CDR3 length: 13; J gene: TRBJ1-5
CDR3 protein: ASRPPRAGGASLH; V gene: TRBV28; CDR3 length: 13; J gene: TRBJ1-6
CDR3 protein: ASRRDRGSGELF; V gene: TRBV5-1; CDR3 length: 12; J gene: TRBJ2-2
CDR3 protein: ATRAAYEQY; V gene: TRBV6-1; CDR3 length: 9; J gene: TRBJ2-7
CDR3 protein: ASSQRPGGETQY; V gene: TRBV4-3; CDR3 length: 12; J gene: TRBJ2-5
CDR3 protein: ASSQGESSYNEQF; V gene: TRBV4-3; CDR3 length: 13; J gene: TRBJ2-1
CDR3 protein: ASRYPHSHKY; V gene: TRBV6-5; CDR3 length: 10; J gene: TRBJ2-3
CDR3 protein: ASSQPRGARGGYT; V gene: TRBV3-1; CDR3 length: 13; J gene: TRBJ1-2
CDR3 protein: ASSQVGEGAGYGYT; V gene: TRBV4-3; CDR3 length: 14; J gene: TRBJ1-2
CDR3 protein: SASMAKETQY; V gene: TRBV20-1; CDR3 length: 10; J gene: TRBJ2-5
CDR3 protein: SASTSGGAGFNEQY; V gene: TRBV20-1; CDR3 length: 14; J gene: TRBJ2-7
CDR3 protein: ASRKQASGETQY; V gene: TRBV5-1; CDR3 length: 12; J gene: TRBJ2-5
CDR3 protein: ASTGQGVPNEQF; V gene: TRBV5-1; CDR3 length: 12; J gene: TRBJ2-1
CDR3 protein: ASSQEAGLPDNSPLH; V gene: TRBV4-3; CDR3 length: 15; J gene: TRBJ1-6
CDR3 protein: ASSTGQGIPKETQY; V gene: TRBV6-5; CDR3 length: 14; J gene: TRBJ2-5
CDR3 protein: ARHGSYEQY; V gene: TRBV10-1; CDR3 length: 9; J gene: TRBJ2-7
CDR3 protein: ASSLLNRVESEQY; V gene: TRBV27; CDR3 length: 13; J gene: TRBJ2-7
CDR3 protein: ASSRGNTGNTEAF; V gene: TRBV18; CDR3 length: 13; J gene: TRBJ1-1
CDR3 protein: ASSQVQLQETQY; V gene: TRBV5-5; CDR3 length: 12; J gene: TRBJ2-5
CDR3 protein: ASSLSPRGATDTQY; V gene: TRBV28; CDR3 length: 14; J gene: TRBJ2-3
CDR3 protein: ASSSGTRSTDTQY; V gene: TRBV5-1; CDR3 length: 13; J gene: TRBJ2-3
CDR3 protein: ASSASGSDTQY; V gene: TRBV5-6; CDR3 length: 11; J gene: TRBJ2-3
CDR3 protein: ASSPGRAFNIQY; V gene: TRBV18; CDR3 length: 12; J gene: TRBJ2-4
CDR3 protein: ASGYASGAYNEQF; V gene: TRBV12-3/TRBV12-4; CDR3 length: 13; J gene: TRBJ2-1
CDR3 protein: ASSRSGGTSSYEQY; V gene: TRBV5-4; CDR3 length: 14; J gene: TRBJ2-7
CDR3 protein: SAHDSSSYNEQF; V gene: TRBV20-1; CDR3 length: 12; J gene: TRBJ2-1
CDR3 protein: ASSQVGGQNTGELF; V gene: TRBV14; CDR3 length: 14; J gene: TRBJ2-2
CDR3 protein: ASLRSGADTQY; V gene: TRBV11-2; CDR3 length: 11; J gene: TRBJ2-3
CDR3 protein: ASSIRAGGGNEQF; V gene: TRBV19; CDR3 length: 13; J gene: TRBJ2-1
CDR3 protein: ASSYRGSTGELF; V gene: TRBV6-2/TRBV6-3; CDR3 length: 12; J gene: TRBJ2-2
CDR3 protein: ASSSPSDYYGYT; V gene: TRBV5-1; CDR3 length: 12; J gene: TRBJ1-2
CDR3 protein: ASSSLMRSTDTQY; V gene: TRBV7-9; CDR3 length: 13; J gene: TRBJ2-3
CDR3 protein: AISSDYEQY; V gene: TRBV10-3; CDR3 length: 9; J gene: TRBJ2-7
CDR3 protein: ASSESGAADTQY; V gene: TRBV9; CDR3 length: 12; J gene: TRBJ2-3
CDR3 protein: SASDRGRISYNEQF; V gene: TRBV20-1; CDR3 length: 14; J gene: TRBJ2-1
CDR3 protein: SASGGGRETQY; V gene: TRBV20-1; CDR3 length: 11; J gene: TRBJ2-5